The 24 T cell receptor beta chains presented below share a single source sample, sequenced in a study of shared clonotypes between healthy human individuals (TCRdb year 2020). Library preparation used the immunoSEQ multiplex PCR assay. TCRdb took this table from immuneACCESS and kept in-frame rearrangements with V and J called. Such tables lack part of the clones; where checked against another copy, unresolved V genes explain under half of the gap, and the rest is unexplained. A total of over 300,000 clones appear in this sample, around 86% of them only once. The ten largest clones capture roughly 15% of the sample. The sequenced sample was memory CD8+ T cells sorted from blood. In the paper's terms, the cell subset or site label means: CD45RO+ cells pooled with CCR7-negative TemRA cells. All receptors derive from a man younger than 35 in good health.

The V call is TRBV7-9, the J call TRBJ2-2; TRBD1 aligns across 9 bases. CDR1 and CDR2 (germline): SEHNR, FQNEAQ (reference sequence). This CDR3 has 16 amino acids. The J segment lost 5 bases and the V segment lost 5 bases, leaving 9 bases of the junction unmatched. The CDR3 protein is CASSPSPGQGTGELFF. CDR3 nucleotides: TGTGCCAGCAGCCCGTCACCGGGACAGGGAACCGGGGAGCTGTTTTTT.

J is TRBJ2-1 and V is TRBV2, with a tentative D call TRBD2 (5 bases). This CDR3 is built from 16 residues. Looked up from germline, CDR1 is SNHLY and CDR2 is FYNNEI. Trimming took 9 bases from V and 4 from J, leaving 22 bases between them. CDR3 bases: TGTGCCAGTCCCAGCCTCGTACTAGATTTATACAATGAGCAGTTCTTC. Protein sequence: CASPSLVLDLYNEQFF. The full variable domain, rest sourced from reference TRBV2 and TRBJ2-1, is EPEVTQTPSHQVTQMGQEVILRCVPISNHLYFYWYRQILGQKVEFLVSFYNNEISEKSEIFDDQFSVERPDGSNFTLKIRSTKLEDSAMYFCASPSLVLDLYNEQFFGPGTRLTVL.

The chain carries TRBV5-8 and TRBJ2-7, with 8 bases that match TRBD1. Germline CDR1 and CDR2: SGHTS and YDEGEE. The junction had 11 bases not matched to a gene; V was cut back by 4 bases and J by 2 bases. There are 16 residues in the CDR3. CDR3 nucleotides: TGTGCCAGCAGCACCCGACAGGGGACGACAACCTACGAGCAGTACTTC. Protein sequence: CASSTRQGTTTYEQYF.

The chain has TRBV11-2 and TRBJ2-7, with TRBD2 matching over 15 bases. The V segment lost 4 bases and the J segment 4 bases; nucleotides outside the gene matches: 17. This CDR3 has 20 amino acids. Germline values: CDR1 SGHAT, CDR2 FQNNGV. Here the CDR3 reads CASSSEGLAGGRYWGYEQYF. The CDR3 coding sequence is TGTGCCAGCAGCTCAGAGGGACTAGCGGGAGGCCGATATTGGGGTTACGAGCAGTACTTC.

The chain is built from TRBV11-3 and TRBJ1-1; D gene unclear. Germline assignment: CDR1 SGHNT and CDR2 YENEEA. Trimming stripped 5 bases from V and 2 bases from J, with 15 bases between. The CDR3 has 15 residues. For the CDR3, the DNA is TGTGCCAGCAGCCCGGGATTCTCAACTAACACTGAAGCTTTCTTT. This sequence encodes CASSPGFSTNTEAFF.

Of note for this clone: The CDR3 does not end in the conserved phenylalanine or tryptophan, so this is likely a read error. Because the CDR3's place on the DNA is in doubt, the DNA is left out and the CDR3 is given as listed by TCRdb. This chain connects TRBV5-6 to TRBJ1-2; the tabulated D call, TRBD1, remains unverified against the DNA. From germline, CDR1 is SGHDT and CDR2 YYEEEE. Counting both end residues, the CDR3 totals 11 amino acids. The CDR3 spells CASSLGTGLSY.

The J gene is TRBJ2-2, the V gene TRBV30; D gene unclear. This CDR3 region has 11 residues. Looked up from germline, CDR1 is GTSNPN and CDR2 is SVGIG (reference sequence). Trimming stripped 5 bases from V and 3 bases from J, with 4 bases between. The CDR3 nucleotides are TGTGCCTGGGATCACACCGGGGAGCTGTTTTTT. Its translation: CAWDHTGELFF.

This chain connects TRBV27 to TRBJ2-7; D possibly corresponds to TRBD2 (5 bases). The CDR3 covers 14 residues. CDR1 and CDR2 (germline): MNHEY, SMNVEV (reference sequence). V shed 5 bases and J shed 4 bases, with 15 bases lying between them. In DNA, the CDR3 is TGTGCCAGCAGTCCGACTACTCTCCCTTACGAGCAGTACTTC. Translated: CASSPTTLPYEQYF.

CDR3 residues: CASSEAAGGYYEQYF. DNA of the CDR3: TGTGCCAGCAGTGAAGCGGCAGGGGGGTACTACGAGCAGTACTTC. The chain carries TRBV6-1 and TRBJ2-7; D is possibly TRBD1 (7 bases). This CDR3 comprises 15 residues. The V gene lost 0 bases and the J gene lost 3 bases, with 12 bases spanning the gap. CDR1 is MNHNS and CDR2 is SASEGT in the germline V gene.

For this clone: A much bigger clone sits one base away, suggesting this may be a read error. The sample contains more than one DNA sequence encoding this CDR3. The chain carries TRBV6-5 and TRBJ2-7; D unclear. CDR3 size: 13 residues. The V gene's germline CDR1 is MNHEY and CDR2 SVGAGI. Between the trimmed V and J ends, which lost 0 bases and 3 bases, there was a span of 6 bases. This CDR3 reads CASSYSQHYEQYF. The CDR3 DNA reads as TGTGCCAGCAGTTACTCTCAGCACTACGAGCAGTACTTC.

The CDR3 region has the DNA TGTGCCAGCAGTCACCCCGGCAGGGCTAGCGAGCAGTACTTC. Its translation: CASSHPGRASEQYF. The chain carries TRBV27 and TRBJ2-7, with a possible D match to TRBD1 (5 bases). CDR3 length equals 14 residues. Trimming stripped 5 bases from V and 6 bases from J, with 17 bases between. Germline assignment: CDR1 MNHEY and CDR2 SMNVEV (reference sequence).

This clone was recorded a few times. J is TRBJ2-2 and V is TRBV15; the match to TRBD1 covers 9 bases. This CDR3 has 16 residues. V trimming: 6 bases; J trimming: 5 bases; junction bases outside the gene matches: 10. The germline V gene has CDR1 LNHNV and CDR2 YYDKDF (reference sequence). In DNA form, the CDR3 reads TGTGCCACCAGAAGATACACAGGGGGCCGTACCGGGGAGCTGTTTTTT. It codes for CATRRYTGGRTGELFF.

The J gene is TRBJ2-7, the V gene TRBV29-1; no clear D. The CDR3 contains 13 residues. CDR1 and CDR2 (germline): SQVTM, ANQGSEA. Trimming pared 0 bases from V and 6 bases from J, leaving 12 bases between. The CDR3 here is CSVEDRTGPEQYF. In nucleotides, the CDR3 is TGCAGCGTTGAAGATCGCACGGGCCCCGAGCAGTACTTC.

V gene TRBV27 combines with J gene TRBJ2-5, with D hard to call. Per the germline V gene, CDR1 is MNHEY and CDR2 is SMNVEV (reference sequence). This CDR3 is 15 amino acids long. Trimming took off 2 bases at V and 5 bases at J, with 15 bases between the two ends. DNA of the CDR3: TGTGCCAGCAGTTTAGGCGCAGCTTGGTGGGAGACCCAGTACTTC. Amino acids: CASSLGAAWWETQYF.

This clone was counted between two and nine times. The identical CDR3 is also encoded by other nucleotide sequences in the sample. This chain uses TRBV5-6 with TRBJ2-1, with a weak D call TRBD2 (6 bases). The V and J ends lost 2 bases and 6 bases respectively, with 12 bases between them. Germline V CDR1 and CDR2: SGHDT, YYEEEE. This CDR3 has 14 amino acids. CDR3 coding DNA: TGTGCCAGCAGCTTTAGCGGTTCCCTCAATGAGCAGTTCTTC. Protein sequence: CASSFSGSLNEQFF. Full variable domain (rest looked up from reference TRBV5-6 and TRBJ2-1): DAGVTQSPTHLIKTRGQQVTLRCSPKSGHDTVSWYQQALGQGPQFIFQYYEEEERQRGNFPDRFSGHQFPNYSSELNVNALLLGDSALYLCASSFSGSLNEQFFGPGTRLTVL.

This rearrangement joins TRBV29-1 to TRBJ2-7; D may be TRBD2 (7 bases). Germline V gives CDR1 SQVTM, CDR2 ANQGSEA. V lost 4 bases and J lost 3, with 13 bases in between. The CDR3 is 13 amino acids. The CDR3 protein is CSVGGGEFYEQYF. The CDR3 DNA reads as TGCAGCGTTGGAGGGGGGGAGTTCTACGAGCAGTACTTC.

In this sample, this clone turned up a few times. The J gene is TRBJ2-1, the V gene TRBV11-3; the match to TRBD1 covers 7 bases. The CDR3 is 16 residues long. Germline V gene data show CDR1 as SGHNT and CDR2 as YENEEA. Germline trimming cut 0 bases from V and 5 bases from J; bases unmatched to any gene: 7. The CDR3 DNA is TGTGCCAGCAGCTTAGAGTCGAGACAGGGTAACAATGAGCAGTTCTTC. This sequence encodes CASSLESRQGNNEQFF. Filled out from reference TRBV11-3 and TRBJ2-1, the complete variable domain reads EAGVVQSPRYKIIEKKQPVAFWCNPISGHNTLYWYLQNLGQGPELLIRYENEEAVDDSQLPKDRFSAERLKGVDSTLKIQPAELGDSAVYLCASSLESRQGNNEQFFGPGTRLTVL.

This chain joins TRBV7-6 and TRBJ1-6, with 8 bases lining up with TRBD1. CDR1 and CDR2 from the germline V gene are SGHVS and FNYEAQ. CDR3 length: 16 residues. V shed 5 bases and J 3 bases; nucleotides not matched to a gene: 6. Here the CDR3 DNA reads TGTGCCAGCAGCGACACCGGGACAGGCTATAATTCACCCCTCCACTTT. Its translation: CASSDTGTGYNSPLHF. Complete variable domain (other parts from reference TRBV7-6 and TRBJ1-6): GAGVSQSPRYKVTKRGQDVALRCDPISGHVSLYWYRQALGQGPEFLTYFNYEAQQDKSGLPNDRFSAERPEGSISTLTIQRTEQRDSAMYRCASSDTGTGYNSPLHFGNGTRLTVT.

This clone was detected once. J is TRBJ2-2 and V is TRBV28, with D maybe TRBD2 (6 bases). The CDR3 is made up of 17 amino acids. Between the trimmed V and J ends, which lost 0 bases and 3 bases, there was a span of 14 bases. CDR1 MDHEN and CDR2 SYDVKM come from the germline V gene. The CDR3 spells CASSLWSTSLHTGELFF. The CDR3 DNA reads as TGTGCCAGCAGTTTATGGAGTACTAGCCTACACACCGGGGAGCTGTTTTTT.

In its sample, this clone was seen once. V gene TRBV27 combines with J gene TRBJ1-2; no reliable D call. V was cut by 5 bases and J by 1 base, with 11 bases left in between. This CDR3 spans 14 amino acids. Germline loops: CDR1 MNHEY, CDR2 SMNVEV (reference sequence). CDR3 coding DNA: TGTGCCAGCAGTATCTCCTTTGGTAACTATGGCTACACCTTC. It codes for CASSISFGNYGYTF.

This rearrangement joins TRBV9 to TRBJ2-5, with D hard to call. Germline assignment: CDR1 SGDLS and CDR2 YYNGEE. V was cut by 0 bases and J by 2 bases, with 11 bases left in between. This CDR3 has 15 residues. CDR3 DNA: TGTGCCAGCAGCGTAGATGGCGCCGCTCAAGAGACCCAGTACTTC. It is translated as CASSVDGAAQETQYF.

This chain links TRBV27 with TRBJ2-7; 9 bases match TRBD2. The germline V gene encodes CDR1 MNHEY and CDR2 SMNVEV (reference sequence). With V trimmed by 6 bases and J by 3 bases, 6 bases remained unmatched. The CDR3 is 14 residues long. The CDR3, as DNA: TGTGCCAGCAGCCCTAGCGGGACCCGCTACGAGCAGTACTTC. It is translated as CASSPSGTRYEQYF.

The genes are TRBV11-2 and TRBJ2-2; D not certain. The CDR3 runs to 16 residues. Germline V gene lookup returns CDR1 SGHAT and CDR2 FQNNGV. Trimming removed 1 base from V and 6 bases from J, with 15 bases in between. The CDR3 sequence is CASSLGIGIGAGELFF. The CDR3 coding sequence is TGTGCCAGCAGCTTAGGTATAGGGATCGGTGCCGGGGAGCTGTTTTTT.

The chain links TRBV19 to TRBJ2-7; a weak D match, TRBD1 (6 bases). CDR1 LNHDA and CDR2 SQIVND come from the germline V gene (reference sequence). This CDR3 spans 13 amino acids. The V and J ends lost 9 bases and 2 bases respectively, with 14 bases between them. The DNA for the CDR3 is TGTGCCAGCTCGACAGGCTTTGCCTACGAGCAGTACTTC. Translation: CASSTGFAYEQYF.